The 6 T cell receptor beta chains in this list originate from one sample, sequenced in a study of cytomegalovirus exposure and HLA in healthy donors. The primer mix had 60 Vbeta and 13 Jbeta primers. TCRdb keeps only in-frame clones here, not all; method: immunoSEQ multiplex PCR. The repertoire table contains just over 200,000 clones. Input material: PBMCs. Every receptor here comes from a girl aged 2 to 10 in good health and CMV-seropositive.

DNA for the CDR3: TGTGCCAGTCAGGGTCCGGTTTTGCCCCAGCATTTT. Its translation is CASQGPVLPQHF. The chain links TRBV19 to TRBJ1-5, with D possibly TRBD1 on 5 matching bases. There are 12 residues in the CDR3. The V and J ends lost 8 bases and 9 bases respectively, with 14 bases between them. The germline V gene has CDR1 LNHDA and CDR2 SQIVND (reference sequence).

The chain employs TRBV6-6 and TRBJ1-1, with 7 bases that match TRBD1. The CDR3 is made up of 14 amino acids. Germline V gene sequence: CDR1 MNHNY, CDR2 SVGAGI (reference sequence). V shed 6 bases and J 8 bases; nucleotides not matched to a gene: 12. CDR3 sequence: CASSPGSDRPEAFF. Here the CDR3 DNA reads TGTGCCAGCAGCCCCGGGTCGGACAGGCCCGAAGCTTTCTTT.

The chain is built from TRBV10-3 and TRBJ2-1, with TRBD2 matching over 9 bases. The CDR3 has 14 residues. V lost 4 bases and J lost 3; bases outside the gene matches: 1. Per germline, CDR1 ENHRY and CDR2 SYGVKD. The CDR3 reads CAISGLADYNEQFF. In DNA form, the CDR3 reads TGTGCCATCAGTGGACTAGCGGACTACAATGAGCAGTTCTTC.

The rearrangement joins TRBV5-5 to TRBJ1-4; the match to TRBD1 covers 9 bases. Germline V CDR1 and CDR2: SGHKS, YYEKEE (reference sequence). The CDR3 is 16 amino acids. Losses at the gene ends were 4 bases for V and 8 bases for J; bases not matched to a gene: 12. Written as DNA, the CDR3 is TGTGCCAGCAGCATCGACCGGGACAGGGCTCGCGAAAAACTGTTTTTT. This gives the protein CASSIDRDRAREKLFF.

The chain's CDR3 is CASSLLGSGNTIYF. As DNA, the CDR3 is TGTGCCAGCAGCTTACTAGGCTCTGGAAACACCATATATTTT. The chain uses TRBV7-8 and TRBJ1-3; the D is unclear. Between the trimmed V and J ends, which lost 2 bases and 0 bases, there was a span of 5 bases. The CDR3 is 14 residues long. Germline V lookup: CDR1 SGHVS, CDR2 FQNEAQ.

V and J are TRBV15 and TRBJ2-7, with TRBD1 matching 7 bases. J was trimmed by 2 bases and V by 5 bases; bases with no gene match: 15. Germline V gives CDR1 LNHNV, CDR2 YYDKDF (reference sequence). The CDR3 spans 17 residues. As DNA, the CDR3 is TGTGCCACCAGCGGATCAACGAACAGGGGTACCACCTACGAGCAGTACTTC. Its translation: CATSGSTNRGTTYEQYF.